This TCR beta chain was documented in a study of siplizumab effects on memory and regulatory T cells. About this clone: The antigen is not known.

Study outcomes and limitations: The Treg-derived share of mappable alloreactive CD4+ clones averaged roughly 69% with siplizumab and 26.9% in controls. Confirmation that proliferating Tregs from siplizumab cultures had suppressive function was not obtained. There were only a minor fraction of alloreactive clones that mapped to unstimulated subsets.

This table comes from immunoSEQ multiplex PCR, and its TCRdb copy is limited to in-frame clones, with some not included. Among more than 85,000 clones, around 92% were seen once, and the ten largest hold around 0.73%. From germline, CDR1 is SGHAT and CDR2 FQNNGV. The V segment lost 5 bases and the J segment 6 bases; nucleotides outside the gene matches: 6. The CDR3 consists of 13 residues. The TCR originated in a human donor in good health. The sequenced material came from Tregs sorted from blood. The V gene is TRBV11-2, the J gene TRBJ1-2, with 7 bases matching TRBD1. The CDR3 nucleotides are TGTGCCAGCAGCCTTTCAGGGGGAGATGGCTACACCTTC. This gives the protein CASSLSGGDGYTF.